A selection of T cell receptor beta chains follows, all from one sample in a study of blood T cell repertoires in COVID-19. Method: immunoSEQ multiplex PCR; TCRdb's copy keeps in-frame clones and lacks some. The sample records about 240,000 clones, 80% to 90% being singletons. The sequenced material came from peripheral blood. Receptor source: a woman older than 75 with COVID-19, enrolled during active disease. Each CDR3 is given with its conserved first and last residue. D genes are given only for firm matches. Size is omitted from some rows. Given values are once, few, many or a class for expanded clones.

DNA: TGTGCCAGCAGCATCAGGACTAGCGGGATGAATGAGCAGTTCTTC
CDR3: CASSIRTSGMNEQFF
J: TRBJ2-1
length: 15
V: TRBV11-1
D: TRBD2
size: once

DNA: TGTGCCAGCAGCGAGACAGTCACGGGGGGCATGTTCTTC
CDR3: CASSETVTGGMFF
J: TRBJ2-1
length: 13
V: TRBV7-3
D: -
size: -

DNA: TGTGCCAGCAGATTAACGAGCTCCTATAATTCACCCCTCCACTTT
CDR3: CASRLTSSYNSPLHF
J: TRBJ1-6
length: 15
V: TRBV7-2
D: -
size: -

DNA: TGTGCCAGCAGCCCGGACAGGTACGAGCAGTACTTC
CDR3: CASSPDRYEQYF
J: TRBJ2-7
length: 12
V: TRBV11-2
D: TRBD1
size: -

DNA: TGTGCCAGCAGTTACGAGGCCGGGACAGGGGGTGAAAAACTGTTTTTT
CDR3: CASSYEAGTGGEKLFF
J: TRBJ1-4
length: 16
V: TRBV6-5
D: TRBD1
size: -

DNA: TGTGCCAGCAGCTTGGGGAGAGGGGGCCAAGAGACCCAGTACTTC
CDR3: CASSLGRGGQETQYF
J: TRBJ2-5
length: 15
V: TRBV5-8
D: -
size: -

DNA: TGTGCCAGTAGCCTCTCTGGGGCCAACGTCCTGACTTTC
CDR3: CASSLSGANVLTF
J: TRBJ2-6
length: 13
V: TRBV19
D: -
size: -

DNA: TGTGCCAGCAGAGCGGAGGGCAGGGATACGCAGTATTTT
CDR3: CASRAEGRDTQYF
J: TRBJ2-3
length: 13
V: TRBV4-2
D: -
size: -

DNA: TGTGCCAGCAGACGGACAGGGGCAGTCCAAGAGACCCAGTACTTC
CDR3: CASRRTGAVQETQYF
J: TRBJ2-5
length: 15
V: TRBV2
D: TRBD1
size: -

DNA: TGTGCCAGCAGCTTGAGAGGCGGGAACCGCGAGCAGTACTTC
CDR3: CASSLRGGNREQYF
J: TRBJ2-7
length: 14
V: TRBV5-4
D: -
size: -